These 18 T cell receptor beta chains came from one sample sequenced in a study of blood T cell repertoires in COVID-19. Some clones are missing from TCRdb's copy, which holds only in-frame ones; the method was immunoSEQ multiplex PCR. The sample carries approximately 170,000 clones, 80% to 90% recorded once. Source material: peripheral blood. The receptors come from a woman over 75 with COVID-19, enrolled during active disease.

V and J are TRBV4-3 and TRBJ2-7, with 7 bases identical to TRBD2. Per germline, CDR1 LGHNA and CDR2 YSLEER. The trim removed 11 bases at V and 5 bases at J, leaving 6 bases unmatched. This CDR3 is built from 11 residues. DNA of the CDR3: TGCGCCGCGGGGGATTGGAACGAGCAGTACTTC. Its translation: CAAGDWNEQYF.

This chain joins TRBV2 and TRBJ2-1, with 10 positions matching TRBD2. The germline gives CDR1 SNHLY, CDR2 FYNNEI. With 7 bases clipped from V and 6 bases from J, the junction kept 3 bases outside the gene matches. CDR3 size: 13 residues. The CDR3 sequence: CASTGLAVNEQFF. CDR3 DNA: TGTGCCAGCACCGGACTAGCGGTCAATGAGCAGTTCTTC.

The V call is TRBV28, the J call TRBJ1-1, with D uncertain. Germline CDR1 reads MDHEN; CDR2 reads SYDVKM. Trimming stripped 6 bases from V and 0 bases from J, with 8 bases between. This CDR3 comprises 13 residues. The CDR3 here is CASRWSLNTEAFF. The CDR3 region has the DNA TGTGCCAGCAGGTGGAGTCTGAACACTGAAGCTTTCTTT.

The chain links TRBV5-1 to TRBJ2-3, with 7 bases identical to TRBD2. V shed 1 base and J 2 bases; nucleotides not matched to a gene: 16. Germline CDR1 and CDR2: SGHRS and YFSETQ. The CDR3 is 19 amino acids. The CDR3 DNA is TGCGCCAGCAGCTTGTCTTTCGGTTATTCGACTAGCAACACAGATACGCAGTATTTT. Translating it yields CASSLSFGYSTSNTDTQYF. The variable domain in full, with the rest retrieved from reference TRBV5-1 and TRBJ2-3, is KAGVTQTPRYLIKTRGQQVTLSCSPISGHRSVSWYQQTPGQGLQFLFEYFSETQRNKGNFPGRFSGRQFSNSRSEMNVSTLELGDSALYLCASSLSFGYSTSNTDTQYFGPGTRLTVL.

The chain employs TRBV19 and TRBJ2-2; D call uncertain. The germline CDR1 and CDR2 sequences are LNHDA and SQIVND (reference sequence). The germline V and J ends were trimmed by 2 bases and 6 bases, with 10 bases remaining between them. The CDR3 totals 14 residues. The DNA of the CDR3 is TGTGCCAGTAGTATAAGCAACCAGGCCGGGGAGCTGTTTTTT. This translates into CASSISNQAGELFF.

V and J are TRBV2 and TRBJ2-1; the match to TRBD2 covers 13 bases. CDR1 is SNHLY and CDR2 is FYNNEI in the germline V gene. CDR3 length: 16 residues. Trimming took 3 bases from V and 9 from J; bases not matched to a gene: 8. CDR3: CASSDGLAGEFIEQFF. The CDR3 DNA reads TGTGCCAGCAGTGACGGACTAGCGGGGGAGTTTATTGAGCAGTTCTTC. Supplemented by reference TRBV2 and TRBJ2-1, the full variable domain reads EPEVTQTPSHQVTQMGQEVILRCVPISNHLYFYWYRQILGQKVEFLVSFYNNEISEKSEIFDDQFSVERPDGSNFTLKIRSTKLEDSAMYFCASSDGLAGEFIEQFFGPGTRLTVL.

The chain combines TRBV25-1 with TRBJ1-1; 9 bases agree with TRBD1. CDR1 and CDR2 (germline): MGHDK, SYGVNS. This CDR3 has 15 residues. Germline trimming cut 3 bases from V and 3 bases from J; bases unmatched to any gene: 5. The CDR3 region has the DNA TGTGCCAGCAGTGATCACAGGGGGCGGCACACTGAAGCTTTCTTT. It is translated as CASSDHRGRHTEAFF.

The chain joins TRBV20-1 to TRBJ2-1; D is unclear. V shed 8 bases and J shed 3 bases, with 8 bases lying between them. This CDR3 is built from 11 residues. In germline, CDR1 is DFQATT, CDR2 SNEGSKA (reference sequence). The CDR3 loop reads CSMYYYNEQFF. DNA of the CDR3: TGCAGTATGTACTACTACAATGAGCAGTTCTTC.

V usage is TRBV6-2 or TRBV6-3 and J usage is TRBJ1-2; unclear D gene. From germline, CDR1 is MNHEY and CDR2 SVGEGT. CDR3 length: 13 amino acids. V dropped 6 bases and J dropped 4 bases, with 12 bases sitting between them. CDR3 sequence: CASSPYQLYGYTF. CDR3 sequence (DNA): TGTGCCAGCAGCCCGTACCAACTCTATGGCTACACCTTC.

This sequence joins TRBV21-1 and TRBJ2-1; no DNA check was done on the table's D call, TRBD1. TRBV21-1 is marked as a pseudogene. This CDR3 has 13 residues. Here the CDR3 reads CARNRDMGNEQFF. CDR3 in DNA: TGTGCCAGGAACAGGGACATGGGCAATGAGCAGTTCTTC.

The chain is built from TRBV5-4 and TRBJ2-5, with TRBD2 matching 7 bases. V shed 0 bases and J 6 bases; nucleotides not matched to a gene: 5. The CDR3 has 14 residues. Germline loops: CDR1 SGHNT, CDR2 YYREEE (reference sequence). CDR3 in amino acids: CASSLEVGGKTQYF. CDR3 in DNA: TGTGCCAGCAGCTTGGAGGTGGGGGGGAAGACCCAGTACTTC.

The rearrangement joins TRBV28 to TRBJ2-3; D may be TRBD2 (7 bases). V was trimmed by 8 bases and J by 6 bases, leaving 21 bases between them. The CDR3 is made up of 15 amino acids. Germline V gene lookup returns CDR1 MDHEN and CDR2 SYDVKM. CDR3 region: CASSPIGGARDTQYF. The CDR3 region has the DNA TGTGCCAGCTCCCCGATAGGGGGGGCGCGGGATACGCAGTATTTT.

The V call is TRBV5-1, the J call TRBJ2-7; 9 bases are a match to TRBD1. The CDR3 is 14 amino acids. Germline loops: CDR1 SGHRS, CDR2 YFSETQ. After removal of 4 bases from V and 6 bases from J, the junction contained 8 bases not matched to a gene. The CDR3 here is CASSKQGALGEQYF. As DNA, the CDR3 is TGCGCCAGCAGCAAACAGGGGGCGCTTGGCGAGCAGTACTTC.

The rearrangement links TRBV27 to TRBJ2-5, with 7 bases lining up with TRBD2. Germline CDR1 reads MNHEY; CDR2 reads SMNVEV (reference sequence). CDR3 size: 15 residues. V gave up 2 bases and J gave up 5 bases; unmatched junction bases: 8. The CDR3 spells CASSLRAGRVETQYF. As DNA, the CDR3 is TGTGCCAGCAGTTTAAGGGCAGGGAGGGTCGAGACCCAGTACTTC.

The rearrangement joins TRBV28 to TRBJ1-2; tentatively, D is TRBD1 (5 bases). Germline V gene lookup returns CDR1 MDHEN and CDR2 SYDVKM. This CDR3 has 15 amino acids. Trimming removed 2 bases at V and 2 bases at J, with 12 bases between. This CDR3 is CASSLGGAGNYGYTF. The CDR3 coding sequence is TGTGCCAGCAGTTTAGGTGGGGCGGGGAACTATGGCTACACCTTC.

The chain recombines TRBV5-1 with TRBJ2-1, with 10 positions matching TRBD2. This CDR3 contains 16 residues. The ends lost 0 bases at V and 7 bases at J; junction bases unmatched: 7. CDR1 is SGHRS, CDR2 YFSETQ, per germline. The CDR3 bases are TGCGCCAGCAGCTTGGTTCTAGCGGGAGTAGGAAATGAGCAGTTCTTC. This sequence encodes CASSLVLAGVGNEQFF.

The chain uses TRBV19 and TRBJ1-5; unclear D gene. This CDR3 spans 13 amino acids. Germline CDR1 LNHDA, CDR2 SQIVND (reference sequence). Trimming removed 3 bases at V and 5 bases at J, with 8 bases between. For the CDR3, the DNA is TGTGCCAGTAGTATGCGGGAAGATCAGCCCCAGCATTTT. As protein: CASSMREDQPQHF.

The CDR3 spells CASSYSSLNQPQHF. CDR3 in DNA: TGTGCCAGCAGTTACTCGTCCCTCAATCAGCCCCAGCATTTT. The chain combines TRBV6-5 with TRBJ1-5; D gene unclear. The CDR3 length is 14 residues. Per the germline V gene, CDR1 is MNHEY and CDR2 is SVGAGI. V dropped 0 bases and J dropped 3 bases, with 6 bases sitting between them.